This T cell receptor beta chain was profiled in a study of T cell responses to AZD1222 COVID-19 vaccine (dated by TCRdb to the early 2020s). In terms of the full investigation: AZD1222 recipients whose second dose came at about 4 weeks and those whose second dose came at about 12 weeks were combined into one group, since spike-specific TCR depth and breadth did not differ between the two schedules. A total of around 240 trial participants underwent TCR sequencing, of whom roughly 210 had received two doses of AZD1222 and about 25 had received two doses of the MenACWY control vaccine. Enrollment into the trials was organized by age into subgroups of 18-55, 56-69 and 70-plus years, and those subgroups contained roughly 160, 29 and 62 TCR-sequenced participants, respectively.

The intended sense of this specimen's time point label: baseline before first vaccination. Samples from vaccinated people were obtained from the UK trials COV001 and COV002, which included a single-blind randomized controlled phase 2/3 trial of AZD1222 (ChAdOx1 nCoV-19) in healthy adults. For TCRbeta chain sequencing, PBMC samples from trial participants were taken at day 0 and at day 28 after the second dose. Study-wide conclusions, independent of this receptor: In the small 56-69-year group, the increase in depth fell short of significance, most likely because of low power. Because no samples from the day 14 peak response were available, repertoires could be characterized only after the peak T cell response. Participants were mostly white British, with more females than males. The authors suggested clonal diversity may have been underestimated. Reportedly, close to half of the unique spike-specific TCRs recognized epitopes lying outside the regions that are mutated in the B.1.351 and B.1.1.7 variants. Vaccine-associated CD4 TCRs spanned the whole spike protein, with dominant responses in regions 160-218 and 743-854. After two AZD1222 doses, both the breadth and the depth of spike-specific TCRs were significantly higher than at day 0 and than in MenACWY recipients. Conclusions about previously exposed vaccinees were limited because only six or seven AZD1222 recipients were SARS-CoV-2 seropositive at baseline.

The CDR3 regions of human TCRbeta chains were analyzed by immunosequencing. The published analysis was carried out like this. Repertoire TCRs were matched against a reference library of SARS-CoV-2-specific TCRs generated with the MIRA antigen-specificity platform. Breadth was defined as the fraction of unique TCRs that were SARS-CoV-2-associated, and depth was defined as the fraction of total T cells that were SARS-CoV-2-associated. Using the MIRA data, each spike-specific TCR was assigned both to the spike region to which the TCR was reactive and to a CD4 or CD8 class. Log10-transformed breadth and depth values were compared by one-way ANOVA with Sidak's multiple comparisons tests. Not all clones reach the TCRdb copy of this immuneACCESS table, which keeps in-frame sequences only. Checked studies attribute under half of the gap to unresolved V genes and leave the rest unexplained. V and J calls and clone size are copied from that table; D and trimming were computed from the DNA. Recorded for this sample are roughly 110,000 clones; 80% to 90% of them occurred a single time. The ten largest make up 6.5% to 8% of the sample.

Trimming removed 0 bases from V and 4 bases from J, leaving 12 bases between the germline ends. The CDR3, from cysteine to phenylalanine, totals 15 residues. Only CDR3 DNA remains: 45 bases, in frame from the first base. Note on this clone: Which antigen it targets is not known. Within one base of it there is no much larger clone, and no base qualities were kept.

This clonotype was obtained from an adult in good health. The sequencing here drew on peripheral blood, taken on day 0 of AZD1222 vaccination. Here the chain combines TRBV23-1 and TRBJ1-2, with a weak D call of TRBD1 (5 bases match). TRBV23-1 is treated as an ORF (open reading frame) with a function not yet certain. At the DNA level, the sequence is TGCGCCAGCAGTCAATCTGGGGGGGACCCCTATGGCTACACCTTC. The resulting protein is CASSQSGGDPYGYTF.